Presented here are 30 T cell receptor beta chains from one specimen sequenced in a study of T-cell reconstitution after alpha-beta-depleted transplantation in children. As it was prepared, the TCRbeta library received unique molecular identifiers. In TCRdb, the PCR reads were re-called with MiXCR into one record per CDR3 protein. The profile shows 250,000 to 350,000 distinct CDR3 sequences, approximately 23% of them singletons. The specimen was PBMCs, mostly from graft donor cells, collected 180 days after TCRalphabeta/CD19-depleted stem cell transplant. These receptors all stem from a male patient between 10 and 17 years old who had a stem cell transplant for acute lymphoblastic leukemia, so the T cells may come from the graft donor.

This clonotype was seen a few times. J is TRBJ2-5 and V is TRBV5-1; D may be TRBD1 (6 bases). V was cut by 1 base and J by 7 bases, with 20 bases left in between. Germline CDR1 and CDR2: SGHRS and YFSETQ. CDR3 length: 16 residues. CDR3 sequence (DNA): TGCGCCAGCAGCTTGTCCGGGCAGGGGTATTTCGGGACCCAGTACTTC. Its protein is CASSLSGQGYFGTQYF.

The rearrangement uses TRBV29-1 and TRBJ1-1; a possible D gene is TRBD1 (6 bases). There are 11 residues in the CDR3. V lost 7 bases, J lost 9 bases, and 15 bases lay in between. Germline CDR1 reads SQVTM; CDR2 reads ANQGSEA. The CDR3 protein is CSAAGRGQAFF. CDR3 in DNA: TGCAGCGCCGCCGGACGGGGGCAAGCTTTCTTT.

The table lists this clonotype with many counts. The chain recombines TRBV6-2 or TRBV6-3 with TRBJ1-2; possible D gene TRBD1, 6 bases. Germline CDR1 MNHEY, CDR2 SVGEGT. The CDR3 consists of 16 residues. The ends were cut back, 2 bases at V and 4 bases at J, with 17 bases in the middle. For the CDR3, the DNA is TGTGCCAGCAGTTACCAGGGGACTTGGAGTCCCTATGGCTACACCTTC. Protein: CASSYQGTWSPYGYTF.

This clonotype was seen a few times. V is TRBV6-5 and J is TRBJ2-2, with D unclear. The CDR3 spans 14 residues. Germline-derived CDR1 and CDR2 are MNHEY and SVGAGI. Trimming removed 2 bases at V and 4 bases at J, with 8 bases between. This CDR3 reads CASSYAQSTGELFF. The CDR3 DNA sequence: TGTGCCAGCAGTTACGCACAGAGCACCGGGGAGCTGTTTTTT.

The V and J genes are TRBV6-2 or TRBV6-3 and TRBJ1-2, with 7 bases identical to TRBD1. Germline V lookup: CDR1 MNHEY, CDR2 SVGEGT. The CDR3 runs 17 residues. The J segment lost 2 bases and the V segment lost 6 bases, leaving 15 bases of the junction unmatched. The CDR3 protein is CASSPPGGVFLNYGYTF. The DNA for the CDR3 is TGTGCCAGCAGCCCCCCAGGGGGGGTCTTCCTCAACTATGGCTACACCTTC.

This clonotype showed up many times. This chain joins TRBV7-2 and TRBJ2-1, with 7 bases aligning to TRBD1. V was clipped by 5 bases and J by 8 bases; unmatched bases: 12. Germline loops: CDR1 SGHTA, CDR2 FQGNSA. CDR3 length: 15 amino acids. The CDR3 DNA sequence: TGTGCCAGCAGCGCCAAGGACAGGCGAACGGATGAGCAGTTCTTC. Translating it yields CASSAKDRRTDEQFF.

This clonotype was counted a few times. V usage is TRBV4-1 and J usage is TRBJ1-6; TRBD1 agrees at 9 bases. Germline CDR1 is MGHRA and CDR2 is YSYEKL. Trimming removed 0 bases from V and 9 bases from J; junction bases left unmatched: 6. This CDR3 has 16 amino acids. CDR3 bases: TGCGCCAGCAGCCAAGATACAACAGGGGGCCTTTCACCCCTCCACTTT. Translation: CASSQDTTGGLSPLHF.

The rearrangement uses TRBV11-2 and TRBJ2-1; D unresolved. Trimming pared 4 bases from V and 2 bases from J, leaving 15 bases between. Germline assignment: CDR1 SGHAT and CDR2 FQNNGV. The CDR3 has 16 amino acids. The CDR3: CASSWWATQAYNEQFF. The CDR3 DNA sequence: TGTGCCAGCAGCTGGTGGGCCACCCAGGCCTACAATGAGCAGTTCTTC. Supplemented by reference TRBV11-2 and TRBJ2-1, the full variable domain reads EAGVAQSPRYKIIEKRQSVAFWCNPISGHATLYWYQQILGQGPKLLIQFQNNGVVDDSQLPKDRFSAERLKGVDSTLKIQPAKLEDSAVYLCASSWWATQAYNEQFFGPGTRLTVL.

This clonotype was seen a handful of times. The V call is TRBV10-3, the J call TRBJ2-1; 10 bases fit TRBD2. V shed 4 bases, J shed 4 bases, and the junction held 4 bases outside the gene matches. The length of the CDR3 is 15 residues. From germline, CDR1 is ENHRY and CDR2 SYGVKD. CDR3 sequence: CAISGGLAEYNEQFF. CDR3 DNA: TGTGCCATCAGTGGTGGACTAGCGGAATACAATGAGCAGTTCTTC.

The chain has TRBV10-2 and TRBJ2-7; 12 bases are a match to TRBD2. Losses at the gene ends were 8 bases for V and 2 bases for J; bases not matched to a gene: 10. Germline V CDR1 and CDR2: WSHSY, SAAADI. The CDR3 is 16 residues long. The CDR3 region has the DNA TGCGCCAGCCTAGCGGGAGGGCCTAGGACGACCTACGAGCAGTACTTC. Translated: CASLAGGPRTTYEQYF.

The chain joins TRBV25-1 to TRBJ1-1; no clear D. This CDR3 region has 15 residues. Germline V gene sequence: CDR1 MGHDK, CDR2 SYGVNS. Trimming left V 2 bases short and J 6 bases short, with 16 bases between. The CDR3 spells CASSEPEGIGAEAFF. The CDR3 bases are TGTGCCAGCAGTGAACCGGAGGGAATAGGCGCTGAAGCTTTCTTT. The entire variable domain, with the rest obtained from reference TRBV25-1 and TRBJ1-1, is as follows: EADIYQTPRYLVIGTGKKITLECSQTMGHDKMYWYQQDPGMELHLIHYSYGVNSTEKGDLSSESTVSRIRTEHFPLTLESARPSHTSQYLCASSEPEGIGAEAFFGQGTRLTVV.

A remark on this clonotype: Since a much larger clone is just one base distant, this may be a read error. This CDR3 is CASSGHATYEQYF. The DNA of the CDR3 is TGCGCCAGTTCGGGACATGCCACCTACGAGCAGTACTTC. The chain is built from TRBV5-1 and TRBJ2-7, with a weak D call TRBD1 (6 bases). The CDR3 consists of 13 residues. The germline gives CDR1 SGHRS, CDR2 YFSETQ. The V gene lost 8 bases and the J gene lost 2 bases, with 14 bases spanning the gap. Together with reference TRBV5-1 and TRBJ2-7, the CDR3 gives the full variable domain: KAGVTQTPRYLIKTRGQQVTLSCSPISGHRSVSWYQQTPGQGLQFLFEYFSETQRNKGNFPGRFSGRQFSNSRSEMNVSTLELGDSALYLCASSGHATYEQYFGPGTRLTVT.

DNA of the CDR3: TGTGCCAGCAGTTTGACTAGCGGGGACTACGAGCAGTACTTC. Amino acids: CASSLTSGDYEQYF. The rearrangement uses TRBV11-2 and TRBJ2-7, with 11 bases that match TRBD2. The V gene's germline CDR1 is SGHAT and CDR2 FQNNGV. V shed 6 bases, J shed 3 bases, and the junction held 4 bases outside the gene matches. This CDR3 is 14 amino acids long.

The chain employs TRBV29-1 and TRBJ2-2; a possible D gene is TRBD1 (5 bases). Trimming left V 5 bases short and J 4 bases short, with 20 bases between. The CDR3 extends over 16 amino acids. Germline CDR1 and CDR2: SQVTM and ANQGSEA. In DNA, the CDR3 is TGCAGCGTTCGAGCGCCACGGCAGGGTTTCACCGGGGAGCTGTTTTTT. Translation: CSVRAPRQGFTGELFF.

This clonotype has just a few counts. The rearrangement joins TRBV18 to TRBJ1-5, with D perhaps TRBD1 (5 bases). V dropped 1 base and J dropped 4 bases, with 11 bases sitting between them. This CDR3 region has 15 residues. Germline V lookup: CDR1 KGHSH, CDR2 LQKENI. CDR3 bases: TGTGCCAGCTCACCACGAGGGCAGGGTAATCAGCCCCAGCATTTT. Protein product: CASSPRGQGNQPQHF.

The J gene is TRBJ2-5, the V gene TRBV5-1; D possibly corresponds to TRBD2 (6 bases). The CDR3 is 17 residues long. Germline values: CDR1 SGHRS, CDR2 YFSETQ. The V end lost 6 bases, the J end lost 2 bases, and 23 bases lay between the germline ends. The DNA of the CDR3 is TGCGCCAGCACCAATCTCCCGGGCCCCCGGGGGCAAGAGACCCAGTACTTC. It translates to CASTNLPGPRGQETQYF.

The chain links TRBV7-9 to TRBJ2-7; D ambiguous. V was trimmed by 6 bases and J by 2 bases, leaving 20 bases between them. The germline CDR1 and CDR2 sequences are SEHNR and FQNEAQ (reference sequence). The CDR3 is 16 amino acids. The CDR3 DNA is TGTGCCAGCAGTTTATTCCGGGCCCAGCAGACCTACGAGCAGTACTTC. Protein sequence: CASSLFRAQQTYEQYF.

V is TRBV12-3 or TRBV12-4 and J is TRBJ2-7; 13 bases are shared with TRBD2. CDR3 length: 19 residues. V lost 5 bases and J lost 0; bases outside the gene matches: 13. The CDR3 nucleotides read TGTGCCAGCAGTCGGTGGGGGGGACTAGCGGGGCCGAGCTCCTACGAGCAGTACTTC. Protein: CASSRWGGLAGPSSYEQYF.

The V call is TRBV6-2 or TRBV6-3, the J call TRBJ2-7; D is possibly TRBD1 (6 bases). CDR3 length: 18 residues. V lost 4 bases to trimming and J lost 4 bases, with 26 bases between them. Per the germline V gene, CDR1 is MNHEY and CDR2 is SVGEGT. CDR3 residues: CASSFRRTALSLNYEQYF. CDR3 coding DNA: TGTGCCAGCAGTTTTCGACGGACAGCCCTATCATTAAATTACGAGCAGTACTTC.

The chain links TRBV30 to TRBJ2-1; D gene unclear. V was shortened by 0 bases and J by 3 bases, with 3 bases between the two germline ends. The CDR3 is 12 residues long. From germline, CDR1 is GTSNPN and CDR2 SVGIG (reference sequence). CDR3 nucleotides: TGTGCCTGGAGTGTAAGCTACAATGAGCAGTTCTTC. Its protein is CAWSVSYNEQFF.

The rearrangement joins TRBV3-1 to TRBJ2-1; 8 nucleotides agree with TRBD1. CDR1 is LGHDT and CDR2 is YNNKEL in the germline V gene (reference sequence). The length of the CDR3 is 15 residues. J gave up 9 bases and V 1 base, and 8 bases lay outside the gene matches. The CDR3 DNA follows: TGTGCCAGCAGCCAAGTAAACAGGGGGTCAGGTGAGCAGTTCTTC. The encoded protein is CASSQVNRGSGEQFF.

The CDR3 protein is CSALAGTSRPNEQFF. DNA of the CDR3: TGCAGTGCTCTCGCCGGGACCAGCCGTCCCAATGAGCAGTTCTTC. The V call is TRBV20-1, the J call TRBJ2-1; tentatively, D is TRBD1 or TRBD2 (5 bases each). Germline loops: CDR1 DFQATT, CDR2 SNEGSKA (reference sequence). CDR3 length: 15 amino acids. With 5 bases removed from V and 6 bases from J, the gap between germline ends came to 20 bases.

A few counts support this clonotype. V and J are TRBV20-1 and TRBJ2-7, with 7 bases matching TRBD2. Germline V gene lookup returns CDR1 DFQATT and CDR2 SNEGSKA (reference sequence). Trimming removed 1 base from V and 3 bases from J; junction bases left unmatched: 3. CDR3 length equals 13 residues. In DNA form, the CDR3 reads TGCAGTGCTAGAGTTAGCGGGTTCTACGAGCAGTACTTC. It is translated as CSARVSGFYEQYF.

This clonotype has just a few counts. The gene calls are TRBV7-2 and TRBJ2-1; 13 nucleotides agree with TRBD2. Germline CDR1 is SGHTA and CDR2 is FQGNSA. The CDR3 runs to 18 residues. J gave up 5 bases and V 0 bases, and 7 bases lay outside the gene matches. The CDR3: CASSLAFSGTSGNNEQFF. The CDR3 nucleotides read TGTGCCAGCAGCTTAGCCTTCTCCGGGACTAGCGGGAACAATGAGCAGTTCTTC.

This chain uses TRBV27 with TRBJ2-2; D is uncertain. The CDR3 runs to 13 residues. With 0 bases removed from V and 6 bases from J, the gap between germline ends came to 5 bases. Germline CDR1 MNHEY, CDR2 SMNVEV (reference sequence). The CDR3 nucleotides read TGTGCCAGCAGTTTATCAAGGGCCGGGGAGCTGTTTTTT. It translates to CASSLSRAGELFF.

This clonotype was seen a handful of times. The rearrangement links TRBV15 to TRBJ2-4; a possible D gene is TRBD1 (5 bases). The ends were cut back, 0 bases at V and 6 bases at J, with 9 bases in the middle. The CDR3 consists of 14 residues. CDR1 is LNHNV, CDR2 YYDKDF, per germline (reference sequence). Written as DNA, the CDR3 is TGTGCCACCAGCAGAGACCAGGGCGGAAACATTCAGTACTTC. Translated: CATSRDQGGNIQYF.

The chain combines TRBV29-1 with TRBJ2-2; D not certain. From germline, CDR1 is SQVTM and CDR2 ANQGSEA. Between the trimmed V and J ends, which lost 5 bases and 4 bases, there was a span of 8 bases. CDR3 length: 12 residues. The CDR3, as DNA: TGCAGCGTTCCCTGGGTCACCGGGGAGCTGTTTTTT. Translating it yields CSVPWVTGELFF.

A few counts support this clonotype. The chain recombines TRBV20-1 with TRBJ2-1; the D gene could be TRBD1 or TRBD2 (5 bases each). Germline CDR1 and CDR2: DFQATT and SNEGSKA (reference sequence). This CDR3 has 21 residues. Written as DNA, the CDR3 is TGCAGGGCCGTCGGTAGACATAGAAAAGGTTCGGGACCACTGAGGATCGATGAGCAGTTCTTC. Translation: CRAVGRHRKGSGPLRIDEQFF.

The chain carries TRBV12-3 or TRBV12-4 and TRBJ2-7; D is possibly TRBD1 or TRBD2 (5 bases each). The CDR3 length is 16 residues. Trimming pared 0 bases from V and 6 bases from J, leaving 18 bases between. CDR3 in amino acids: CASSLALGLALGEQYF. The DNA for the CDR3 is TGTGCCAGCAGTTTAGCGCTGGGGCTAGCCCTTGGCGAGCAGTACTTC.

This clonotype was counted only a few times. The rearrangement uses TRBV12-5 and TRBJ2-1; the match to TRBD2 covers 14 bases. V lost 5 bases, J lost 13 bases, and 10 bases stayed unmatched. This CDR3 is built from 15 residues. Germline V gene lookup returns CDR1 LGHNT and CDR2 FRNRAP. As DNA, the CDR3 is TGTGCTAGTGGTCGGGGGACTAGCGGGAGAGGGGAACAGTTCTTC. The encoded protein is CASGRGTSGRGEQFF.